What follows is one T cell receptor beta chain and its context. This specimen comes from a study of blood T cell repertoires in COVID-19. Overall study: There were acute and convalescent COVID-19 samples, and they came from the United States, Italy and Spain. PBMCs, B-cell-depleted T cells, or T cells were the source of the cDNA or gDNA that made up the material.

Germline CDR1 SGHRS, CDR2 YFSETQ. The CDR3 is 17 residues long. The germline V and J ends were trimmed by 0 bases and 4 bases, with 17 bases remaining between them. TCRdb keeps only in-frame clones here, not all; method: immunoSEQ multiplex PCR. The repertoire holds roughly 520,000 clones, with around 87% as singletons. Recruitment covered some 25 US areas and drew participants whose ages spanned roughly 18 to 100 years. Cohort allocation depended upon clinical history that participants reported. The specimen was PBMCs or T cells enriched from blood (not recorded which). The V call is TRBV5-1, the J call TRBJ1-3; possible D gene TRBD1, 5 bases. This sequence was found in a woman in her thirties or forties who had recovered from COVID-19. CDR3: CASSLDPRAGSGNTIYF. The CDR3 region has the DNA TGCGCCAGCAGCTTGGACCCTCGCGCAGGGTCGGGAAACACCATATATTTT. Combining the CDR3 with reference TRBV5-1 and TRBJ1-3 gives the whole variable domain KAGVTQTPRYLIKTRGQQVTLSCSPISGHRSVSWYQQTPGQGLQFLFEYFSETQRNKGNFPGRFSGRQFSNSRSEMNVSTLELGDSALYLCASSLDPRAGSGNTIYFGEGSWLTVV.